A single sample is the source of the 11 T cell receptor beta chains below, sequenced in a study of blood T cell repertoires in COVID-19 (dated by TCRdb to about 2020). Library construction relied on the immunoSEQ multiplex PCR assay. TCRdb limited this immuneACCESS table to in-frame rearrangements with V and J called. A share of clones is missing; checked studies link under half to unresolved V genes, and the rest is unexplained. This sample has under 300,000 clones in its table, and around nine tenths of those were observed once. The ten largest make up under 2.5% of the sample. The sequencing input was PBMCs or T cells enriched from blood (not recorded which). These receptors all stem from a woman aged 60-75 years who had recovered from COVID-19.

The CDR3 sequence: CASSSGQGGANEQFF. DNA of the CDR3: TGTGCCAGCAGCTCGGGACAGGGGGGAGCTAATGAGCAGTTCTTC. This chain connects TRBV7-2 to TRBJ2-1; 11 positions agree with TRBD1. This CDR3 contains 15 residues. The germline gives CDR1 SGHTA, CDR2 FQGNSA. With 4 bases clipped from V and 7 bases from J, the junction kept 6 bases outside the gene matches. Complete variable domain (other parts from reference TRBV7-2 and TRBJ2-1): GAGVSQSPSNKVTEKGKDVELRCDPISGHTALYWYRQSLGQGLEFLIYFQGNSAPDKSGLPSDRFSAERTGGSVSTLTIQRTQQEDSAVYLCASSSGQGGANEQFFGPGTRLTVL.

This rearrangement joins TRBV15 to TRBJ2-4; no definite D call. Germline CDR1 reads LNHNV; CDR2 reads YYDKDF (reference sequence). CDR3 length: 15 amino acids. V gave up 0 bases and J gave up 0 bases, with 6 bases separating them. Here the CDR3 reads CATSRERLAKNIQYF. As DNA, the CDR3 is TGTGCCACCAGCAGAGAGCGGTTAGCCAAAAACATTCAGTACTTC.

The gene calls are TRBV11-2 and TRBJ2-2; D is uncertain. The CDR3 has 15 residues. With 0 bases removed from V and 2 bases from J, the gap between germline ends came to 7 bases. Looked up from germline, CDR1 is SGHAT and CDR2 is FQNNGV. This CDR3 reads CASSLDRTNTGELFF. In DNA, the CDR3 is TGTGCCAGCAGCTTAGATCGAACTAACACCGGGGAGCTGTTTTTT.

J is TRBJ2-1 and V is TRBV19; 11 bases map to TRBD2. CDR3 size: 16 residues. Germline CDR1 is LNHDA and CDR2 is SQIVND (reference sequence). The junction had 13 bases not matched to a gene; V was cut back by 5 bases and J by 10 bases. Written as DNA, the CDR3 is TGTGCCAGTAGTCCTTGGGCTAGCGGGGGGTTAGACGAGCAGTTCTTC. It yields the protein CASSPWASGGLDEQFF.

This rearrangement joins TRBV28 to TRBJ1-4, with TRBD1 identical over 8 bases. The CDR3 contains 13 residues. V shed 10 bases, J shed 8 bases, and the junction held 9 bases outside the gene matches. Germline CDR1 MDHEN, CDR2 SYDVKM. The CDR3 DNA follows: TGTGCCATACTAGACAGGGGAGGAGAAAAACTGTTTTTT. It codes for CAILDRGGEKLFF. The whole variable domain, filled in from reference TRBV28 and TRBJ1-4, reads DVKVTQSSRYLVKRTGEKVFLECVQDMDHENMFWYRQDPGLGLRLIYFSYDVKMKEKGDIPEGYSVSREKKERFSLILESASTNQTSMYLCAILDRGGEKLFFGSGTQLSVL.

This clone was seen just once. The gene calls are TRBV28 and TRBJ2-1, with a possible D match to TRBD2 (5 bases). V lost 7 bases and J lost 0, with 16 bases in between. The CDR3 is 16 amino acids. Germline-derived CDR1 and CDR2 are MDHEN and SYDVKM. The CDR3, as DNA: TGTGCCAGCAACGGAGCTAGCCGGAGCTCCTACAATGAGCAGTTCTTC. Translating it yields CASNGASRSSYNEQFF.

V and J are TRBV11-2 and TRBJ1-2, with D unclear. V was shortened by 1 base and J by 2 bases, with 5 bases between the two germline ends. The CDR3 extends over 13 amino acids. Germline CDR1 SGHAT, CDR2 FQNNGV. The DNA of the CDR3 is TGTGCCAGCAGCTTAGCGGGAAACTATGGCTACACCTTC. This gives the protein CASSLAGNYGYTF.

Of note for this clone: Other DNA sequences from this sample encode an identical CDR3 as well. The V call is TRBV5-1, the J call TRBJ2-7; a possible D gene is TRBD1 (6 bases). The length of the CDR3 is 13 residues. Trimming took 1 base from V and 4 from J, leaving 9 bases between them. CDR1 SGHRS and CDR2 YFSETQ come from the germline V gene. In nucleotides, the CDR3 is TGCGCCAGCAGCTTGACAGGGTGGTACGAGCAGTACTTC. Translated: CASSLTGWYEQYF. Filled out from reference TRBV5-1 and TRBJ2-7, the complete variable domain reads KAGVTQTPRYLIKTRGQQVTLSCSPISGHRSVSWYQQTPGQGLQFLFEYFSETQRNKGNFPGRFSGRQFSNSRSEMNVSTLELGDSALYLCASSLTGWYEQYFGPGTRLTVT.

The chain is built from TRBV27 and TRBJ2-5; maybe TRBD1 (6 bases). There are 14 residues in the CDR3. V was clipped by 5 bases and J by 0 bases, with 10 bases between them. Germline V CDR1 and CDR2: MNHEY, SMNVEV (reference sequence). The CDR3 protein is CASSPRDNQETQYF. DNA for the CDR3: TGTGCCAGCAGTCCTCGGGACAACCAAGAGACCCAGTACTTC.

V gene TRBV30 combines with J gene TRBJ1-4; D is unclear. This CDR3 has 12 residues. Germline CDR1 and CDR2: GTSNPN and SVGIG (reference sequence). The CDR3 protein is CGIGETNEKLFF. CDR3 coding DNA: TGTGGAATCGGAGAAACTAATGAAAAACTGTTTTTT.

The rearrangement joins TRBV30 to TRBJ1-4, with a possible D match to TRBD1 (5 bases). V dropped 7 bases and J dropped 4 bases, with 16 bases sitting between them. The germline V gene encodes CDR1 GTSNPN and CDR2 SVGIG (reference sequence). This CDR3 region has 14 residues. CDR3 DNA sequence: TGTGCCTTCAATCCGGGACTGAATAATGAAAAACTGTTTTTT. Translated: CAFNPGLNNEKLFF. Filled out from reference TRBV30 and TRBJ1-4, the complete variable domain reads SQTIHQWPATLVQPVGSPLSLECTVEGTSNPNLYWYRQAAGRGLQLLFYSVGIGQISSEVPQNLSASRPQDRQFILSSKKLLLSDSGFYLCAFNPGLNNEKLFFGSGTQLSVL.